The next 13 T cell receptor beta chains were all read from a single sample in a study of cytomegalovirus exposure and HLA in healthy donors. The PCR used 60 Vbeta and 13 Jbeta primers. Some clones are missing from TCRdb's copy, which holds only in-frame ones; the method was immunoSEQ multiplex PCR. In the table there are 150,000 to 200,000 clones, over 70% of which are singletons. What was sequenced was PBMCs. The receptors were sampled from a man in his thirties or forties in good health and CMV-seropositive.

The V gene is TRBV9, the J gene TRBJ2-7; D perhaps matches TRBD2 (6 bases). Germline lookup yields CDR1 SGDLS and CDR2 YYNGEE. This CDR3 is 13 amino acids long. V was clipped by 4 bases and J by 6 bases, with 14 bases between them. This chain's CDR3 is CASSQTSLREQYF. The CDR3 nucleotides are TGTGCCAGCAGCCAGACTAGTCTTCGCGAGCAGTACTTC.

V is TRBV2 and J is TRBJ2-7, with a weak D call TRBD1 (6 bases). Trimming pared 8 bases from V and 2 bases from J, leaving 10 bases between. The CDR3 loop spans 12 amino acids. CDR1 is SNHLY and CDR2 is FYNNEI in the germline V gene. The CDR3 is CASSQGTYEQYF. CDR3 coding DNA: TGTGCCAGCTCCCAGGGGACCTACGAGCAGTACTTC.

This clone was counted only a few times. The chain links TRBV7-9 to TRBJ1-4; no definite D call. The V gene lost 2 bases and the J gene lost 5 bases, with 6 bases spanning the gap. The CDR3 covers 13 residues. The germline CDR1 and CDR2 sequences are SEHNR and FQNEAQ (reference sequence). The CDR3 DNA is TGTGCCAGCAGCTTACTAGTAAATGAAAAACTGTTTTTT. The encoded protein is CASSLLVNEKLFF.

The chain joins TRBV7-2 to TRBJ2-1; 7 nucleotides match TRBD2. Germline V gene sequence: CDR1 SGHTA, CDR2 FQGNSA. J was trimmed by 3 bases and V by 6 bases; bases with no gene match: 11. The CDR3 spans 16 residues. The CDR3 nucleotides are TGTGCCAGCAGTAACGTAGGGACTACCCTCTACAATGAGCAGTTCTTC. This encodes CASSNVGTTLYNEQFF.

The rearrangement uses TRBV18 and TRBJ2-5, with TRBD1 identical over 7 bases. This CDR3 comprises 16 residues. The germline V gene encodes CDR1 KGHSH and CDR2 LQKENI. V lost 4 bases, J lost 3 bases, and 11 bases stayed unmatched. The CDR3 DNA reads TGTGCCAGCTCACTCTCCTGGACAGGCCTCGAAGAGACCCAGTACTTC. Translation gives CASSLSWTGLEETQYF.

The CDR3 loop reads CASSQTTYSNQPQHF. CDR3 nucleotides: TGCGCCAGCAGCCAGACGACTTATAGCAATCAGCCCCAGCATTTT. This chain joins TRBV4-3 and TRBJ1-5; D remains ambiguous. V lost 3 bases, J lost 0 bases, and 9 bases lay in between. Germline lookup yields CDR1 LGHNA and CDR2 YSLEER. This CDR3 comprises 15 residues.

The DNA for the CDR3 is TGTGCCAGCAGCTTACAGGGGGGGCAGTACTTC. Protein sequence: CASSLQGGQYF. This rearrangement joins TRBV7-9 to TRBJ2-7, with D maybe TRBD1 (7 bases). This CDR3 is built from 11 residues. Looked up from germline, CDR1 is SEHNR and CDR2 is FQNEAQ (reference sequence). V was trimmed by 2 bases and J by 9 bases, leaving 8 bases between them.

For this clone: At one of its ends the junction is not consistent with the germline gene, which may arise from a read error. Other DNA sequences in this sample translate to the same CDR3. The chain uses TRBV7-8 and TRBJ2-1, with TRBD1 matching 10 bases. The germline V gene encodes CDR1 SGHVS and CDR2 FQNEAQ. The CDR3 is made up of 16 amino acids. Here the CDR3 DNA reads TGCGCCAGCAGCCCAAGGGACAGGGGATTCTACAATGAGCAGTTCTTC. Translating it yields CASSPRDRGFYNEQFF.

The count of this clone is one. V and J are TRBV5-6 and TRBJ2-2; 10 bases fit TRBD1. This CDR3 contains 14 residues. The germline V gene has CDR1 SGHDT and CDR2 YYEEEE. Trimming removed 7 bases from V and 4 bases from J; junction bases left unmatched: 4. CDR3 region: CASGGQGSTGELFF. CDR3 DNA sequence: TGTGCCAGCGGGGGACAGGGGAGCACCGGGGAGCTGTTTTTT.

This clone has more than one count but fewer than ten. This chain uses TRBV10-1 with TRBJ1-1, with a weak D call TRBD1 (5 bases). The CDR3 length is 15 residues. The V and J ends lost 5 bases and 3 bases respectively, with 16 bases between them. In germline, CDR1 is WNHNN, CDR2 SYGVQD (reference sequence). CDR3 DNA: TGCGCCAGCAGTTCGGGGGAGGGTATTGACACTGAAGCTTTCTTT. It translates to CASSSGEGIDTEAFF.

This clone was seen only a few times. This sequence joins TRBV6-1 and TRBJ2-7, with 8 bases identical to TRBD1. The CDR3 extends over 14 amino acids. With V trimmed by 4 bases and J by 1 base, 3 bases remained unmatched. Germline values: CDR1 MNHNS, CDR2 SASEGT. The CDR3 coding sequence is TGTGCCAGCAGTGCCCGGACAGGGTCCTACGAGCAGTACTTC. Translation: CASSARTGSYEQYF.

V usage is TRBV6-4 and J usage is TRBJ2-3; the match to TRBD2 covers 9 bases. The CDR3 is 16 residues long. With V trimmed by 2 bases and J by 2 bases, 5 bases remained unmatched. Germline V gene data show CDR1 as MRHNA and CDR2 as SNTAGT. Here the CDR3 DNA reads TGTGCCAGCAGTGACACTGCTAGCGGGACCACAGATACGCAGTATTTT. Its translation is CASSDTASGTTDTQYF.

This rearrangement joins TRBV27 to TRBJ2-1, with TRBD2 matching 9 bases. From germline, CDR1 is MNHEY and CDR2 SMNVEV (reference sequence). The CDR3 is made up of 17 amino acids. Losses at the gene ends were 1 base for V and 0 bases for J; bases not matched to a gene: 4. The chain's CDR3 is CASSLFGGGVSYNEQFF. In DNA form, the CDR3 reads TGTGCCAGCAGTTTATTCGGCGGGGGGGTCTCCTACAATGAGCAGTTCTTC.